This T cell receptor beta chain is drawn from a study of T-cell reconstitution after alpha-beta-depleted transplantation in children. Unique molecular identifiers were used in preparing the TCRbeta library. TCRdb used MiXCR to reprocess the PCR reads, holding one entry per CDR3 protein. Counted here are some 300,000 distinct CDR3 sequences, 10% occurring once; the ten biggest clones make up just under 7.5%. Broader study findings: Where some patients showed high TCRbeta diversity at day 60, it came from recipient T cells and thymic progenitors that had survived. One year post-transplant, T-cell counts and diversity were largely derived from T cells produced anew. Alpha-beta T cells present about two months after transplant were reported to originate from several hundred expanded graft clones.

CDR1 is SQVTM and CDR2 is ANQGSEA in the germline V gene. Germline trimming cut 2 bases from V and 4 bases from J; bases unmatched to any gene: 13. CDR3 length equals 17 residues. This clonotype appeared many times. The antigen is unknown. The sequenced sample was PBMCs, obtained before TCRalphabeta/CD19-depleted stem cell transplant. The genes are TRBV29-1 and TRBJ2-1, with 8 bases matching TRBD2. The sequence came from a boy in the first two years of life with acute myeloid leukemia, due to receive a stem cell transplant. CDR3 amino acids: CSVEFLSGRGGYNEQFF. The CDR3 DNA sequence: TGCAGCGTTGAATTCCTCAGCGGGAGAGGGGGATACAATGAGCAGTTCTTC.